Each of the 17 T cell receptor beta chains below was sequenced from the same sample in a study of CD8 T cells in ankylosing spondylitis (dated by TCRdb to 2017 to 2019). Libraries were built with 5' RACE. Sequencing was carried out with an Illumina HiSeq 2500. In-frame beta chains were kept once TCRdb had trimmed the public reads at Q25 with fastp and called clones with MiXCR. CDR3 protein duplicates are merged, each entry listing the most common genes and DNA. Recorded for this sample are approximately 90,000 distinct CDR3 sequences; roughly 8.7% of them occurred a single time. The ten largest clones represent around a tenth of the sample. The specimen was blood, either unsorted or a sorted T cell fraction (not recorded which). Receptors originate from a male donor with ankylosing spondylitis or in good health (not recorded which).

The sample holds a few counts of this clonotype. V and J are TRBV7-2 and TRBJ1-5; the D gene is possibly TRBD1 (6 bases). The V end lost 3 bases, the J end lost 3 bases, and 15 bases lay between the germline ends. CDR1 and CDR2 (germline): SGHTA, FQGNSA. This CDR3 is 16 amino acids long. The CDR3 coding sequence is TGTGCCAGCAGCTTTAGGGGGTTATCTTTCAATCAGCCCCAGCATTTT. Translation gives CASSFRGLSFNQPQHF.

This chain joins TRBV5-6 and TRBJ2-3; a weak D match, TRBD1 (6 bases). CDR1 SGHDT and CDR2 YYEEEE come from the germline V gene. This CDR3 has 11 amino acids. Trimming cost V 2 bases and J 15 bases, with 13 bases left between them. CDR3 bases: TGTGCCAGCAGCTTCCGGGACACCTTATATTTT. Translating gives CASSFRDTLYF.

The table lists this clonotype with a few counts. The rearrangement links TRBV18 to TRBJ2-7; D not resolved. The V end was cut by 0 bases, the J end by 0 bases, with 9 bases between. The CDR3 consists of 15 residues. Germline CDR1 reads KGHSH; CDR2 reads LQKENI. CDR3 in DNA: TGTGCCAGCTCACCACCCCGCGGTAGCTCCTACGAGCAGTACTTC. Translation gives CASSPPRGSSYEQYF.

This clonotype was recorded at least ten times. The CDR3 region has the DNA TGCAGTGCTAGCCGAAAGATGAACACTGAAGCTTTCTTT. Amino acids: CSASRKMNTEAFF. V and J are TRBV20-1 and TRBJ1-1; D remains ambiguous. V gave up 3 bases and J gave up 0 bases, with 8 bases separating them. Germline assignment: CDR1 DFQATT and CDR2 SNEGSKA (reference sequence). The CDR3 totals 13 residues.

Many counts were recorded for this clonotype. The chain joins TRBV20-1 to TRBJ2-1; D might be TRBD2 (6 bases). The CDR3 is 14 residues long. V was trimmed by 3 bases and J by 4 bases, leaving 13 bases between them. CDR1 and CDR2 from the germline V gene are DFQATT and SNEGSKA (reference sequence). In DNA, the CDR3 is TGCAGTGCTAGGGAGGGGCCCCTTTACAATGAGCAGTTCTTC. Protein sequence: CSAREGPLYNEQFF.

This clonotype was detected many times. The V and J genes are TRBV10-3 and TRBJ2-5; D unresolved. Trimming shortened V by 3 bases and J by 0 bases, and 8 bases separated the two germline ends. Per germline, CDR1 ENHRY and CDR2 SYGVKD. This CDR3 is 14 amino acids long. In DNA, the CDR3 is TGTGCCATCAGTGATTTAGGATACCAAGAGACCCAGTACTTC. This codes for CAISDLGYQETQYF.

This clonotype was detected many times. This chain uses TRBV24-1 with TRBJ2-4; tentatively, D is TRBD2 (7 bases). Trimming stripped 8 bases from V and 0 bases from J, with 13 bases between. The CDR3 loop spans 15 amino acids. CDR1 is KGHDR and CDR2 is SFDVKD in the germline V gene. The CDR3 DNA sequence: TGTGCCACCAAAAGGGGGGGGCTAGCCAAAAACATTCAGTACTTC. Protein product: CATKRGGLAKNIQYF.

This clonotype was counted ten times or more. J is TRBJ1-5 and V is TRBV6-1, with a tentative D call TRBD1 (5 bases). The length of the CDR3 is 14 residues. From germline, CDR1 is MNHNS and CDR2 SASEGT. V lost 7 bases, J lost 7 bases, and 17 bases lay in between. CDR3 nucleotides: TGTGCCAGCAAGGCGGGCAGGGATGTGCAGCCCCAGCATTTT. Protein: CASKAGRDVQPQHF.

This clonotype was observed at least ten times. The rearrangement joins TRBV29-1 to TRBJ2-3, with D possibly TRBD2 on 5 matching bases. The CDR3 sequence is 15 residues long. The germline V gene has CDR1 SQVTM and CDR2 ANQGSEA. Between the trimmed V and J ends, which lost 4 bases and 3 bases, there was a span of 17 bases. The CDR3 nucleotides read TGCAGCGTTGGGGGAGCGGCGGCCCGTACAGATACGCAGTATTTT. It translates to CSVGGAAARTDTQYF.

There are many counts of this clonotype. One end of the junction fails to match germline, which may point to a read error. This chain uses TRBV7-7 with TRBJ2-5; unclear D gene. The germline gives CDR1 SSHAT, CDR2 FNYEAQ (reference sequence). This CDR3 comprises 14 residues. CDR3 region: CASSLGLGQETQYF. CDR3 DNA sequence: TGTGCTAGCAGCTTAGGGCTAGGCCAAGAGACCCAGTACTTC.

This clonotype was observed a few times. The chain uses TRBV21-1 and TRBJ2-1; the table's D gene call, TRBD1, was not cross checked with the DNA. TRBV21-1 is reported as a pseudogene. This CDR3 comprises 16 residues. The CDR3 sequence is CASSKPPRQGPDEQFF. The CDR3 bases are TGTGCCAGCAGCAAACCCCCTCGGCAGGGTCCGGATGAGCAGTTCTTC.

This clonotype was seen many times. The chain is built from TRBV12-2 and TRBJ2-5; no DNA check was done on the table's D call, TRBD1. TRBV12-2 is tagged as a pseudogene. CDR3 size: 15 residues. The chain's CDR3 is CAGQRNRQPRETQYF. The CDR3 bases are TGTGCGGGTCAGCGGAACCGACAGCCAAGGGAGACCCAGTACTTC.

The J gene is TRBJ2-1, the V gene TRBV11-2; 12 bases fit TRBD2. Germline CDR1 reads SGHAT; CDR2 reads FQNNGV. The CDR3 totals 16 residues. Losses at the gene ends were 5 bases for V and 6 bases for J; bases not matched to a gene: 8. The DNA for the CDR3 is TGTGCCAGCAGCCGGAGACTAGCGGGAGCAGGCAATGAGCAGTTCTTC. It is translated as CASSRRLAGAGNEQFF.

This clonotype has more than one count but fewer than ten. The J gene is TRBJ2-3, the V gene TRBV7-2, with a possible D match to TRBD2 (6 bases). Trimming removed 3 bases at V and 1 base at J, with 14 bases between. Germline CDR1 is SGHTA and CDR2 is FQGNSA. The CDR3 spans 16 residues. The CDR3 nucleotides are TGTGCCAGCAGCTTCCTAAGCGGGCCCGGCACAGATACGCAGTATTTT. This sequence encodes CASSFLSGPGTDTQYF.

This clonotype was seen at least ten times. The genes are TRBV20-1 and TRBJ2-7, with 8 bases that match TRBD2. The CDR3 spans 15 residues. Trimming took 1 base from V and 2 from J; bases not matched to a gene: 7. Per the germline V gene, CDR1 is DFQATT and CDR2 is SNEGSKA (reference sequence). CDR3 protein: CSARVPGLVAYEQYF. CDR3 coding DNA: TGCAGTGCTAGAGTACCGGGACTAGTAGCCTACGAGCAGTACTTC.

This clonotype was recorded many times. The chain combines TRBV7-3 with TRBJ2-3; D is possibly TRBD1 (6 bases). The germline V and J ends were trimmed by 5 bases and 2 bases, with 8 bases remaining between them. The CDR3 covers 13 residues. Germline assignment: CDR1 SGHTA and CDR2 FQGTGA. The CDR3 DNA reads TGTGCCAGCAGCAACAGGGACACAGATACGCAGTATTTT. It specifies CASSNRDTDTQYF.

This clonotype was observed many times. J is TRBJ1-2 and V is TRBV29-1, with D tentatively TRBD1 (5 bases). The V and J ends lost 0 bases and 3 bases respectively, with 8 bases between them. Germline CDR1 is SQVTM and CDR2 is ANQGSEA. The CDR3 is made up of 13 amino acids. CDR3 in amino acids: CSVEEGDYYGYTF. In nucleotides, the CDR3 is TGCAGCGTTGAAGAAGGGGATTACTATGGCTACACCTTC.